The 19 T cell receptor beta chains reported below all come from one sample, sequenced in a study of cytomegalovirus exposure and HLA in healthy donors. In the PCR, 60 Vbeta and 13 Jbeta primers were used. The method was immunoSEQ multiplex PCR; TCRdb's version includes in-frame clones alone and lacks a portion of them. The sample totals about 150,000 clones. The sequencing input was PBMCs. The receptors were gathered from a woman in her 50s in good health and CMV-seronegative.

The V call is TRBV2, the J call TRBJ2-5; D unresolved. Trimming removed 3 bases from V and 0 bases from J, with 5 bases in between. The germline gives CDR1 SNHLY, CDR2 FYNNEI. The length of the CDR3 is 13 residues. The DNA of the CDR3 is TGTGCCAGCAGTGACAGGTACCAAGAGACCCAGTACTTC. Protein sequence: CASSDRYQETQYF. The whole variable domain, remainder taken from reference TRBV2 and TRBJ2-5, is EPEVTQTPSHQVTQMGQEVILRCVPISNHLYFYWYRQILGQKVEFLVSFYNNEISEKSEIFDDQFSVERPDGSNFTLKIRSTKLEDSAMYFCASSDRYQETQYFGPGTRLLVL.

The chain uses TRBV27 and TRBJ2-7; 7 bases agree with TRBD1. Germline-derived CDR1 and CDR2 are MNHEY and SMNVEV (reference sequence). This CDR3 spans 15 amino acids. V lost 6 bases to trimming and J lost 2 bases; unmatched junction nucleotides: 10. In DNA form, the CDR3 reads TGTGCCAGCAGCTGGGACAGCTTTCATACCTACGAGCAGTACTTC. It translates to CASSWDSFHTYEQYF.

The CDR3 nucleotides read TGTGCCAGCAGCGAAACAGGGGGCGCGTTTCACACTGAAGCTTTCTTT. Its protein is CASSETGGAFHTEAFF. The chain has TRBV7-2 and TRBJ1-1, with 9 positions matching TRBD1. The length of the CDR3 is 16 residues. CDR1 and CDR2 (germline): SGHTA, FQGNSA. V lost 5 bases to trimming and J lost 3 bases; unmatched junction nucleotides: 10.

The chain combines TRBV28 with TRBJ2-5, with D possibly TRBD1 on 6 matching bases. Germline CDR1 and CDR2: MDHEN and SYDVKM. V dropped 3 bases and J dropped 5 bases, with 22 bases sitting between them. The CDR3 runs to 17 residues. The CDR3 bases are TGTGCCAGCAGTTTTACAGGGAAGGTCCCTGGGGGCGAGACCCAGTACTTC. Its translation is CASSFTGKVPGGETQYF.

The chain joins TRBV19 to TRBJ2-1; 7 bases are a match to TRBD1. This CDR3 contains 14 residues. Germline loops: CDR1 LNHDA, CDR2 SQIVND (reference sequence). The trim removed 6 bases at V and 6 bases at J, leaving 8 bases unmatched. Here the CDR3 reads CASSPNRGPNEQFF. As DNA, the CDR3 is TGTGCCAGTAGCCCTAACAGGGGCCCCAATGAGCAGTTCTTC.

This rearrangement joins TRBV15 to TRBJ2-5, with D tentatively TRBD2 (5 bases). V lost 0 bases to trimming and J lost 4 bases, with 18 bases between them. CDR1 and CDR2 from the germline V gene are LNHNV and YYDKDF (reference sequence). This CDR3 spans 17 amino acids. The CDR3 loop is CATSRDRLAERGETQYF. The CDR3 nucleotides read TGTGCCACCAGCAGAGATAGGCTAGCCGAGCGCGGAGAGACCCAGTACTTC.

The rearrangement uses TRBV27 and TRBJ2-3; D is perhaps TRBD1 (5 bases). Germline-derived CDR1 and CDR2 are MNHEY and SMNVEV (reference sequence). CDR3 length equals 14 residues. V was pared by 7 bases and J by 0 bases, with 11 bases between. CDR3 sequence: CASNQGFSTDTQYF. The DNA of the CDR3 is TGTGCCAGCAATCAGGGTTTTAGCACAGATACGCAGTATTTT.

The genes are TRBV6-6 and TRBJ2-7; D might be TRBD1 (6 bases). Germline CDR1 and CDR2: MNHNY and SVGAGI (reference sequence). This CDR3 is built from 14 residues. V was trimmed by 2 bases and J by 0 bases, leaving 8 bases between them. Here the CDR3 reads CASSYGGGSYEQYF. The CDR3 nucleotides are TGTGCCAGCAGTTACGGGGGCGGCTCCTACGAGCAGTACTTC.

V and J are TRBV14 and TRBJ1-2, with 9 bases lining up with TRBD1. Germline V gene sequence: CDR1 SGHDN, CDR2 FVKESK. This CDR3 is built from 13 residues. The V and J ends lost 4 bases and 7 bases, in that order; junction bases with no gene match: 4. CDR3 sequence: CASSLDRGGGYTF. The CDR3 DNA is TGTGCCAGCAGCCTCGACAGGGGGGGTGGCTACACCTTC.

The CDR3 spells CASLRDSASNQPQHF. The CDR3 nucleotides read TGTGCCAGCCTCCGGGACAGTGCCTCCAATCAGCCCCAGCATTTT. V is TRBV5-5 and J is TRBJ1-5; TRBD1 matches at 7 bases. With V trimmed by 7 bases and J by 3 bases, 10 bases remained unmatched. Germline CDR1 reads SGHKS; CDR2 reads YYEKEE (reference sequence). This CDR3 spans 15 amino acids. The full variable domain, its missing parts supplied by reference TRBV5-5 and TRBJ1-5, is DAGVTQSPTHLIKTRGQQVTLRCSPISGHKSVSWYQQVLGQGPQFIFQYYEKEERGRGNFPDRFSARQFPNYSSELNVNALLLGDSALYLCASLRDSASNQPQHFGDGTRLSIL.

The chain employs TRBV2 and TRBJ1-4, with 7 bases aligning to TRBD1. J gave up 9 bases and V 8 bases, and 9 bases lay outside the gene matches. Germline assignment: CDR1 SNHLY and CDR2 FYNNEI. The CDR3 is 13 amino acids. CDR3 nucleotide sequence: TGTGCCAGCGGGGGGACAGAAGTCCAAAAACTGTTTTTT. This encodes CASGGTEVQKLFF.

The rearrangement uses TRBV2 and TRBJ2-5; D gene uncertain. The CDR3 is 15 residues long. Germline-derived CDR1 and CDR2 are SNHLY and FYNNEI. Trimming pared 2 bases from V and 5 bases from J, leaving 15 bases between. CDR3 residues: CASSELAQSSETQYF. Here the CDR3 DNA reads TGTGCCAGCAGTGAACTCGCCCAGTCATCGGAGACCCAGTACTTC.

This sequence joins TRBV7-9 and TRBJ2-1; 7 bases match TRBD1. CDR3 length: 14 amino acids. Germline V gene sequence: CDR1 SEHNR, CDR2 FQNEAQ (reference sequence). J was trimmed by 7 bases and V by 5 bases; bases with no gene match: 8. The chain's CDR3 is CASSPTTGRNEQFF. In nucleotides, the CDR3 is TGTGCCAGCAGCCCTACGACAGGGCGAAATGAGCAGTTCTTC.

The V and J genes are TRBV15 and TRBJ2-7, with D possibly being TRBD1 (6 bases). The CDR3 sequence is 12 residues long. The V gene lost 6 bases and the J gene lost 6 bases, with 12 bases spanning the gap. Germline lookup yields CDR1 LNHNV and CDR2 YYDKDF (reference sequence). CDR3 coding DNA: TGTGCCACCAGTACACAGGGTGTCGAGCAGTACTTC. Translating it yields CATSTQGVEQYF.

The chain has TRBV5-6 and TRBJ1-5; D is possibly TRBD1 (5 bases). This CDR3 region has 14 residues. Germline loops: CDR1 SGHDT, CDR2 YYEEEE. V was cut by 1 base and J by 3 bases, with 8 bases left in between. Written as DNA, the CDR3 is TGTGCCAGCAGCTTGCGGGGGATCAATCAGCCCCAGCATTTT. This codes for CASSLRGINQPQHF.

The chain couples TRBV9 to TRBJ2-7, with no clear D. V was trimmed by 0 bases and J by 2 bases, leaving 3 bases between them. Germline CDR1 reads SGDLS; CDR2 reads YYNGEE. The CDR3 runs 12 residues. The CDR3 protein is CASSVVTYEQYF. CDR3 bases: TGTGCCAGCAGCGTAGTTACCTACGAGCAGTACTTC.

J is TRBJ2-1 and V is TRBV7-9, with TRBD2 as a possible D gene (6 bases). CDR1 is SEHNR, CDR2 FQNEAQ, per germline (reference sequence). The CDR3 is 15 amino acids. Trimming left V 5 bases short and J 2 bases short, with 13 bases between. The CDR3 coding sequence is TGTGCCAGCAGCCCCCGACTAGACCCCTACAATGAGCAGTTCTTC. Its translation is CASSPRLDPYNEQFF.

V usage is TRBV7-6 and J usage is TRBJ2-6; 7 nucleotides agree with TRBD2. V lost 5 bases, J lost 2 bases, and 3 bases stayed unmatched. The CDR3 loop spans 15 amino acids. The germline CDR1 and CDR2 sequences are SGHVS and FNYEAQ. The CDR3 DNA reads as TGTGCCAGCAGCCAGCGGGGTGCTGGGGCCAACGTCCTGACTTTC. It yields the protein CASSQRGAGANVLTF.

This chain joins TRBV15 and TRBJ2-7; a possible D gene is TRBD2 (6 bases). V was pared by 0 bases and J by 3 bases, with 12 bases between. Germline V gene data show CDR1 as LNHNV and CDR2 as YYDKDF (reference sequence). The CDR3 is 15 residues long. CDR3 coding DNA: TGTGCCACCAGCAGAGAAGTATCCGGGGGCTACGAGCAGTACTTC. It encodes CATSREVSGGYEQYF.